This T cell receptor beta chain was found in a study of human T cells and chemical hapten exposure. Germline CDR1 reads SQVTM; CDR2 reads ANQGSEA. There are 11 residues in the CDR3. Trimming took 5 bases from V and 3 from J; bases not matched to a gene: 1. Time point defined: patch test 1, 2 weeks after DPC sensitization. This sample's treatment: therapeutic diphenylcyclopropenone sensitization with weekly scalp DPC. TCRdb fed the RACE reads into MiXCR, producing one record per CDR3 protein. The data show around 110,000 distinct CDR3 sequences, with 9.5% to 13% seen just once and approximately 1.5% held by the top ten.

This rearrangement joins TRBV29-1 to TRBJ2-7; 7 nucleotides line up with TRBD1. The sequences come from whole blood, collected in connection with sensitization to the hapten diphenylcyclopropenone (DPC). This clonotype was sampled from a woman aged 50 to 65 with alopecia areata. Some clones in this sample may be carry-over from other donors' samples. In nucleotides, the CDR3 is TGCAGCGTTCAGGGGGTCTACGAGCAGTACTTC. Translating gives CSVQGVYEQYF.